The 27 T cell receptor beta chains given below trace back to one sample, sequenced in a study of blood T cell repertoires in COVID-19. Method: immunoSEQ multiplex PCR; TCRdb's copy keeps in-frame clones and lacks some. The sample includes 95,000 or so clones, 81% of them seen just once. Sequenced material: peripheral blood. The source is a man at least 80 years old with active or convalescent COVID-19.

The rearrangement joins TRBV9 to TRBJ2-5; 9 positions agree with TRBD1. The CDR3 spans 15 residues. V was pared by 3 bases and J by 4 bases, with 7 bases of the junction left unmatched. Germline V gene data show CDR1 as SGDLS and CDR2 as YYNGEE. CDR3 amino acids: CASSAWTGDAETQYF. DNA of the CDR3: TGTGCCAGCAGCGCCTGGACAGGGGACGCAGAGACCCAGTACTTC. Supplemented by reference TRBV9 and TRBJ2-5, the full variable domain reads DSGVTQTPKHLITATGQRVTLRCSPRSGDLSVYWYQQSLDQGLQFLIQYYNGEERAKGNILERFSAQQFPDLHSELNLSSLELGDSALYFCASSAWTGDAETQYFGPGTRLLVL.

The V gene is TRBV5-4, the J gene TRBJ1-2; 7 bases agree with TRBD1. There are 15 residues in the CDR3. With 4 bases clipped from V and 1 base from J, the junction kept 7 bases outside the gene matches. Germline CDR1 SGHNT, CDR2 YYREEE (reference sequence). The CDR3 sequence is CASSQGGQNNYGYTF. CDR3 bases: TGTGCCAGCAGCCAGGGGGGACAGAATAACTATGGCTACACCTTC.

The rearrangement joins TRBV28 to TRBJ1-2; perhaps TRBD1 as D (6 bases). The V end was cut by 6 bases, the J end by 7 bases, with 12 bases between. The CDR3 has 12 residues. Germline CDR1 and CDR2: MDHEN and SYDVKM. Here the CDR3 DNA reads TGTGCCAGCAGGGCGGGGGGCGGTGGCTACACCTTC. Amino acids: CASRAGGGGYTF.

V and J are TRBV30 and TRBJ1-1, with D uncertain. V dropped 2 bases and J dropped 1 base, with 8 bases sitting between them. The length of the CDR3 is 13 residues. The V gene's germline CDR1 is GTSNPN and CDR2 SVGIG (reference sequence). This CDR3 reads CAWSNTANTEAFF. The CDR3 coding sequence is TGTGCCTGGAGTAACACAGCGAACACTGAAGCTTTCTTT. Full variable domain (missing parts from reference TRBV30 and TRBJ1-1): SQTIHQWPATLVQPVGSPLSLECTVEGTSNPNLYWYRQAAGRGLQLLFYSVGIGQISSEVPQNLSASRPQDRQFILSSKKLLLSDSGFYLCAWSNTANTEAFFGQGTRLTVV.

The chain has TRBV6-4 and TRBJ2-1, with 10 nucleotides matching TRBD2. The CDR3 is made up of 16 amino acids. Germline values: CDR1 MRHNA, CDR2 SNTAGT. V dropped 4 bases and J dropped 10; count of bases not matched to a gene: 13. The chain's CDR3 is CASSVLGGTSAGEQFF. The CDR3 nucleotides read TGTGCCAGCAGTGTCCTGGGGGGGACTAGCGCGGGAGAGCAGTTCTTC.

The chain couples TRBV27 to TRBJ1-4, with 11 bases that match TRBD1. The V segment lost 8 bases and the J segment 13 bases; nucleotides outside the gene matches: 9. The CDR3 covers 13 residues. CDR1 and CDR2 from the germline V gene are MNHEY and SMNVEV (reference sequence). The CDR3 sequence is CASRGTGGLRLFF. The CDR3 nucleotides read TGTGCCAGCCGGGGGACAGGGGGTCTTAGACTGTTTTTT. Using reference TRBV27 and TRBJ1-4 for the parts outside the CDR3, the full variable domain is EAQVTQNPRYLITVTGKKLTVTCSQNMNHEYMSWYRQDPGLGLRQIYYSMNVEVTDKGDVPEGYKVSRKEKRNFPLILESPSPNQTSLYFCASRGTGGLRLFFGSGTQLSVL.

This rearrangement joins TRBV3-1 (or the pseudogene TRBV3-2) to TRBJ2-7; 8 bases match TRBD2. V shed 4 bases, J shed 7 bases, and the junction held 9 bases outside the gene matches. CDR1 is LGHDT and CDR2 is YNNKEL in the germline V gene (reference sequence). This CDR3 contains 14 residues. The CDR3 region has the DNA TGTGCCAGCAGCCGAGGGACTAGATCTGGGGAGCAGTACTTC. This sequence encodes CASSRGTRSGEQYF.

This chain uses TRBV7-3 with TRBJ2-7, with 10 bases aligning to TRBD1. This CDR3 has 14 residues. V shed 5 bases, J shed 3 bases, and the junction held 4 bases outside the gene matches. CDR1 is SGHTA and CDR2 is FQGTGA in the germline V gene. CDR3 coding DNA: TGTGCCAGCAGCCGGGGACAGGGGCACTACGAGCAGTACTTC. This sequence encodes CASSRGQGHYEQYF.

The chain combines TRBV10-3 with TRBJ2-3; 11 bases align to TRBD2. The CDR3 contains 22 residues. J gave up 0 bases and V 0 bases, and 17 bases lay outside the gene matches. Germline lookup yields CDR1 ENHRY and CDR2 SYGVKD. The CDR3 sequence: CAISESRSGGVGLYLSTDTQYF. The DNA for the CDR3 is TGTGCCATCAGTGAGTCGCGTAGCGGGGGGGTCGGCCTTTACCTTAGCACAGATACGCAGTATTTT.

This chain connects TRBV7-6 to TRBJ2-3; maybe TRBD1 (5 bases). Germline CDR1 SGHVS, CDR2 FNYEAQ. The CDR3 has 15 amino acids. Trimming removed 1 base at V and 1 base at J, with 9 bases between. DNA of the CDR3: TGTGCCAGCAGCTTAGGGGGCCCCCGCACAGATACGCAGTATTTT. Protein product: CASSLGGPRTDTQYF.

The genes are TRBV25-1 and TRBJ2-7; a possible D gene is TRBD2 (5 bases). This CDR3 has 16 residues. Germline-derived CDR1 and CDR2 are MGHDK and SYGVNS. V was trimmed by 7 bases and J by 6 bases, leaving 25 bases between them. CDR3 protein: CASTPRVGSLGGEQYF. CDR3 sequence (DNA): TGTGCCAGCACCCCAAGGGTTGGCAGTCTTGGAGGCGAGCAGTACTTC.

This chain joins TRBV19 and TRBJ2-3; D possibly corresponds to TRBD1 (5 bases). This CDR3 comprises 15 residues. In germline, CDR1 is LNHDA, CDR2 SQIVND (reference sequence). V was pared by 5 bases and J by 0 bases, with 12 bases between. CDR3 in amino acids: CASSRTPDSTDTQYF. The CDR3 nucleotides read TGTGCCAGTAGTCGGACACCCGATAGCACAGATACGCAGTATTTT.

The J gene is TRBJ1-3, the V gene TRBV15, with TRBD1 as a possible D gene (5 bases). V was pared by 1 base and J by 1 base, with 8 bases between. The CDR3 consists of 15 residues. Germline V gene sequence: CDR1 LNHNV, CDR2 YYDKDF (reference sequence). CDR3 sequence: CATSRGGGSGNTIYF. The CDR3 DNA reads TGTGCCACCAGCAGAGGGGGGGGTTCTGGAAACACCATATATTTT.

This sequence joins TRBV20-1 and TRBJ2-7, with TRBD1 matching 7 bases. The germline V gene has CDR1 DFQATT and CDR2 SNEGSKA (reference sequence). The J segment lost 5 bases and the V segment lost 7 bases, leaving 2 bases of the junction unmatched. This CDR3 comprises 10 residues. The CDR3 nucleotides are TGCAGTGGGCAGGGGGACGAGCAGTACTTC. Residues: CSGQGDEQYF.

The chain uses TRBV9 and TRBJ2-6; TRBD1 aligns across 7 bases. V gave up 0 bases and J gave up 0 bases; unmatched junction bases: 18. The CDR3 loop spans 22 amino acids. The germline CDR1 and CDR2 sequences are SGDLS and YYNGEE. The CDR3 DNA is TGTGCCAGCAGCGTAGTCCCCCCAGCCCCCGGGACAGTAACCTCTGGGGCCAACGTCCTGACTTTC. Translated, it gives CASSVVPPAPGTVTSGANVLTF.

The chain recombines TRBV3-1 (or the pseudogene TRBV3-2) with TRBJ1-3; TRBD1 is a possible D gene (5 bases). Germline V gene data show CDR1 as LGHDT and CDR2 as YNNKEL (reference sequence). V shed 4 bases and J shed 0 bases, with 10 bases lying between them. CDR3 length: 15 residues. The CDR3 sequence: CASSPRGYSGNTIYF. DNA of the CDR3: TGTGCCAGCAGCCCGCGGGGGTACTCTGGAAACACCATATATTTT.

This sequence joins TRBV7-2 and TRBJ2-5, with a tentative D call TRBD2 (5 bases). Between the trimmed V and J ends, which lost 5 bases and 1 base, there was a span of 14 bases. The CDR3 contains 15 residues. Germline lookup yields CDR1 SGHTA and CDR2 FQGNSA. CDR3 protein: CASSLVGVTQETQYF. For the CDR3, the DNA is TGTGCCAGCAGCCTAGTCGGGGTAACCCAAGAGACCCAGTACTTC.

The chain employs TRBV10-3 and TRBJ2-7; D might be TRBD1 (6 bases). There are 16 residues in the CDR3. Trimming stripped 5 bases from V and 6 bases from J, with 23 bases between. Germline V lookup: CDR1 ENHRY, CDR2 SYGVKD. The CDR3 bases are TGTGCCATCAGTATAACGGACAGATCTCCGGTCGGCGAGCAGTACTTC. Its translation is CAISITDRSPVGEQYF.

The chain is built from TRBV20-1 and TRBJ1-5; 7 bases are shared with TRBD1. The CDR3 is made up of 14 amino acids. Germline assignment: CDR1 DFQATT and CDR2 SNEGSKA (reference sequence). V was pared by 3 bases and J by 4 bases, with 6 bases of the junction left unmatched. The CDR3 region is CSASKTGFNQPQHF. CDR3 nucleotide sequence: TGCAGTGCTAGTAAGACAGGGTTTAATCAGCCCCAGCATTTT.

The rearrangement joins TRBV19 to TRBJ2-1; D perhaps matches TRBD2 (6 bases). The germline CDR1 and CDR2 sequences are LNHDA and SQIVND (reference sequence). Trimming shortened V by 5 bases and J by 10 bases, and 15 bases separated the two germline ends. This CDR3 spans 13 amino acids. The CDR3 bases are TGTGCCAGTAGTCCACGGGACCGGGGGGAGCAGTTCTTC. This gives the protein CASSPRDRGEQFF.

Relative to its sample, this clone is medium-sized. CDR3 sequence: CASSENIRWEGMNTEAFF. CDR3 nucleotides: TGTGCCAGCAGTGAAAATATCCGTTGGGAGGGTATGAACACTGAAGCTTTCTTT. The V and J genes are TRBV6-1 and TRBJ1-1, with D hard to call. The CDR3 has 18 amino acids. The germline V and J ends were trimmed by 2 bases and 0 bases, with 19 bases remaining between them. The germline CDR1 and CDR2 sequences are MNHNS and SASEGT.

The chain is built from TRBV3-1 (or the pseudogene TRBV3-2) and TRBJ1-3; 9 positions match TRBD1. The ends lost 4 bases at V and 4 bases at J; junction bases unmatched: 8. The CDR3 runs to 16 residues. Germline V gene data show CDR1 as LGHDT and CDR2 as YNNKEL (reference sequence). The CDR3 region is CASSLAGTGSGNTIYF. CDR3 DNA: TGTGCCAGCAGCCTCGCCGGGACAGGGTCAGGAAACACCATATATTTT.

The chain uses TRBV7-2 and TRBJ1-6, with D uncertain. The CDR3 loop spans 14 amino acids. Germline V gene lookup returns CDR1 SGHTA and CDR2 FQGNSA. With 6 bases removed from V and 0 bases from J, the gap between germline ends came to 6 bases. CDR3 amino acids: CASRGSSYNSPLHF. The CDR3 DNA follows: TGTGCCAGCAGAGGGAGCTCCTATAATTCACCCCTCCACTTT.

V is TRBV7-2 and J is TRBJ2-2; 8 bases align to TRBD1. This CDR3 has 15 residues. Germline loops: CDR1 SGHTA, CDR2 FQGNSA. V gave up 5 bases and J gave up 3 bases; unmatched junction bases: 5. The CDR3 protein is CASSRDRGHTGELFF. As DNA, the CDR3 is TGTGCCAGCAGCCGTGACAGGGGTCACACCGGGGAGCTGTTTTTT.

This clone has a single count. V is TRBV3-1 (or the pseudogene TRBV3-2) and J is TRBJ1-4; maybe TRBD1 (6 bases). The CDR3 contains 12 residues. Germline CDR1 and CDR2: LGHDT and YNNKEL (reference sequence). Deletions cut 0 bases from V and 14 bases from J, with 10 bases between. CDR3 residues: CASSQDGGALFF. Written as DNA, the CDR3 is TGTGCCAGCAGCCAAGATGGGGGGGCGCTGTTTTTT.

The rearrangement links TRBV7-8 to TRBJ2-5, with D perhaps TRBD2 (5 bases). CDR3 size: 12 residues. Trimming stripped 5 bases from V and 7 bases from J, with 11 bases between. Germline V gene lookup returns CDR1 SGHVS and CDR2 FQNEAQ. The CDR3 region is CASSHPEGTQYF. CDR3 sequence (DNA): TGTGCCAGCAGCCACCCCGAGGGGACCCAGTACTTC.

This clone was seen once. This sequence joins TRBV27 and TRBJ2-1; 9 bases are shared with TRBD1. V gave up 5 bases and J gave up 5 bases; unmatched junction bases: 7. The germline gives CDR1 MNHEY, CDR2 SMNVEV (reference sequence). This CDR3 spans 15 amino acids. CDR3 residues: CASSRAGTGNNEQFF. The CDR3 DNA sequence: TGTGCCAGCAGTCGCGCCGGGACAGGGAACAATGAGCAGTTCTTC.